Listed here are 31 T cell receptor beta chains from one sample, sequenced in a study of shared clonotypes between healthy human individuals. Clones were read by immunoSEQ multiplex PCR, and TCRdb kept only the in-frame ones, dropping some. This sample yields 2 million to 2.5 million clones, of which roughly 95% are seen a single time; roughly 0.13% belongs to the top ten. What was sequenced was naive CD4+ T cells sorted from blood. Documented subset: CD45RA+ positively selected. Receptors were obtained from a man in his late teens or twenties in good health.

This chain uses TRBV18 with TRBJ1-1, with no clear D. CDR3 length equals 17 residues. CDR1 and CDR2 from the germline V gene are KGHSH and LQKENI. Trimming took off 3 bases at V and 5 bases at J, with 22 bases between the two ends. The CDR3 nucleotides are TGTGCCAGCTCACCCTTGACCCTCGGGGATCGATCGACTGAAGCTTTCTTT. It specifies CASSPLTLGDRSTEAFF.

On this clone itself: The sample has other DNA sequences that encode this CDR3 too. V usage is TRBV29-1 and J usage is TRBJ2-3; perhaps TRBD1 as D (5 bases). Deletions cut 4 bases from V and 3 bases from J, with 8 bases between. The CDR3 length is 12 residues. Germline V gives CDR1 SQVTM, CDR2 ANQGSEA. CDR3 residues: CSVAQGTDTQYF. Here the CDR3 DNA reads TGCAGCGTTGCCCAGGGTACAGATACGCAGTATTTT.

This chain uses TRBV28 with TRBJ1-5; no clear D gene. V dropped 6 bases and J dropped 5 bases, with 8 bases sitting between them. The germline CDR1 and CDR2 sequences are MDHEN and SYDVKM. The CDR3 covers 12 residues. CDR3 bases: TGTGCCAGCAGCGGCAGTCATCAGCCCCAGCATTTT. Protein sequence: CASSGSHQPQHF. The full variable domain, rest sourced from reference TRBV28 and TRBJ1-5, is DVKVTQSSRYLVKRTGEKVFLECVQDMDHENMFWYRQDPGLGLRLIYFSYDVKMKEKGDIPEGYSVSREKKERFSLILESASTNQTSMYLCASSGSHQPQHFGDGTRLSIL.

The chain couples TRBV6-6 to TRBJ1-3; D is perhaps TRBD1 (5 bases). The CDR3 sequence is 16 residues long. V was shortened by 1 base and J by 0 bases, with 10 bases between the two germline ends. Germline V gene data show CDR1 as MNHNY and CDR2 as SVGAGI (reference sequence). The DNA of the CDR3 is TGTGCCAGCAGTTACTGGCGGGGCCTCTCTGGAAACACCATATATTTT. Protein: CASSYWRGLSGNTIYF.

The chain is built from TRBV2 and TRBJ1-1; D may be TRBD1 (5 bases). The CDR3 is 14 amino acids. Germline V gives CDR1 SNHLY, CDR2 FYNNEI. The V end was cut by 5 bases, the J end by 0 bases, with 10 bases between. The DNA of the CDR3 is TGTGCCAGCAGTTCAGACAGCCTGAACACTGAAGCTTTCTTT. Residues: CASSSDSLNTEAFF.

This sequence joins TRBV6-6 and TRBJ2-3, with D perhaps TRBD1 or TRBD2 (5 bases each). The CDR3 has 16 amino acids. The germline V and J ends were trimmed by 6 bases and 3 bases, with 19 bases remaining between them. CDR1 is MNHNY and CDR2 is SVGAGI in the germline V gene (reference sequence). The CDR3 nucleotides are TGTGCCAGCAGCCGTAGGCTAGCCGGGGCAACAGATACGCAGTATTTT. The encoded protein is CASSRRLAGATDTQYF.

V is TRBV6-1 and J is TRBJ2-1; D not certain. Germline CDR1 MNHNS, CDR2 SASEGT. The ends were cut back, 10 bases at V and 2 bases at J, with 12 bases in the middle. CDR3 length equals 13 residues. The CDR3 loop reads CATTTQAYNEQFF. The DNA for the CDR3 is TGTGCCACCACGACCCAAGCCTACAATGAGCAGTTCTTC.

With regard to this clone: The identical CDR3 is also encoded by other nucleotide sequences in the sample. The V gene is TRBV2, the J gene TRBJ2-7; D call uncertain. CDR3 size: 11 residues. V was pared by 8 bases and J by 3 bases, with 8 bases between. Looked up from germline, CDR1 is SNHLY and CDR2 is FYNNEI. CDR3 DNA sequence: TGTGCCAGCGGCGATTTCTACGAGCAGTACTTC. It specifies CASGDFYEQYF.

This clone was picked up one time. CDR3 protein: CASSDGRVLNGYTF. CDR3 bases: TGTGCCAGCAGTGACGGCAGGGTTTTAAATGGCTACACCTTC. This chain uses TRBV25-1 with TRBJ1-2, with D possibly being TRBD1 (5 bases). Trimming removed 3 bases at V and 6 bases at J, with 14 bases between. The CDR3 totals 14 residues. Germline loops: CDR1 MGHDK, CDR2 SYGVNS.

The chain recombines TRBV10-2 with TRBJ2-3; no clear D gene. V lost 0 bases to trimming and J lost 0 bases, with 13 bases between them. CDR1 WSHSY and CDR2 SAAADI come from the germline V gene. CDR3 length: 17 amino acids. DNA for the CDR3: TGCGCCAGCAGTGAGTCGTGGCGGCCCTCTAGCACAGATACGCAGTATTTT. Amino acid sequence: CASSESWRPSSTDTQYF.

V gene TRBV4-1 combines with J gene TRBJ1-2, with unresolved D. Trimming took 4 bases from V and 7 from J, leaving 25 bases between them. The germline V gene has CDR1 MGHRA and CDR2 YSYEKL. The CDR3 is 17 residues long. The CDR3 spells CASSLSWEDWGRFGYTF. CDR3 coding DNA: TGCGCCAGCAGCCTTAGCTGGGAGGACTGGGGAAGGTTTGGCTACACCTTC.

V and J are TRBV4-1 and TRBJ1-1, with D possibly TRBD1 on 6 matching bases. The V gene's germline CDR1 is MGHRA and CDR2 YSYEKL. The CDR3 is 14 residues long. Trimming removed 2 bases at V and 6 bases at J, with 13 bases between. In DNA, the CDR3 is TGCGCCAGCAGCCAAATGTCAGGGGTACCTGAAGCTTTCTTT. This gives the protein CASSQMSGVPEAFF.

The chain recombines TRBV25-1 with TRBJ1-6, with D possibly TRBD1 on 6 matching bases. V was cut by 6 bases and J by 11 bases, with 11 bases left in between. The CDR3 is 12 residues long. Germline V gene data show CDR1 as MGHDK and CDR2 as SYGVNS. CDR3 in amino acids: CASRQGYTPLHF. The CDR3 DNA follows: TGTGCCAGCAGACAGGGTTACACACCCCTCCACTTT.

J is TRBJ2-3 and V is TRBV15; D not resolved. CDR3 length: 15 amino acids. Germline V gene sequence: CDR1 LNHNV, CDR2 YYDKDF (reference sequence). V gave up 3 bases and J gave up 0 bases, with 10 bases separating them. The CDR3 nucleotides are TGTGCCACCAGCAGGGAACCCTCAAGCACAGATACGCAGTATTTT. This gives the protein CATSREPSSTDTQYF. Supplemented by reference TRBV15 and TRBJ2-3, the full variable domain reads DAMVIQNPRYQVTQFGKPVTLSCSQTLNHNVMYWYQQKSSQAPKLLFHYYDKDFNNEADTPDNFQSRRPNTSFCFLDIRSPGLGDTAMYLCATSREPSSTDTQYFGPGTRLTVL.

CDR3 amino acids: CSPFPGQGPDTQYF. Here the CDR3 DNA reads TGCAGCCCCTTCCCGGGACAGGGTCCAGATACGCAGTATTTT. The rearrangement links TRBV29-1 to TRBJ2-3; 9 bases are a match to TRBD1. With V trimmed by 8 bases and J by 4 bases, 10 bases remained unmatched. This CDR3 is 14 amino acids long. Germline values: CDR1 SQVTM, CDR2 ANQGSEA.

V usage is TRBV11-2 and J usage is TRBJ2-5; D is perhaps TRBD1 (6 bases). There are 16 residues in the CDR3. CDR1 and CDR2 (germline): SGHAT, FQNNGV. V was clipped by 1 base and J by 1 base, with 13 bases between them. The CDR3 loop reads CASSLAGHKIQETQYF. In DNA, the CDR3 is TGTGCCAGCAGCTTAGCGGGACACAAGATCCAAGAGACCCAGTACTTC.

This chain links TRBV6-1 with TRBJ2-5; D is ambiguous. The CDR3 covers 15 residues. Trimming left V 0 bases short and J 0 bases short, with 8 bases between. The germline V gene encodes CDR1 MNHNS and CDR2 SASEGT. In DNA form, the CDR3 reads TGTGCCAGCAGTGAAGCGCAGGTTTACCAAGAGACCCAGTACTTC. Translation: CASSEAQVYQETQYF.

This chain uses TRBV5-1 with TRBJ2-5; weak D call: TRBD2 (5 bases). The CDR3 has 13 amino acids. Trimming removed 1 base from V and 5 bases from J, with 9 bases in between. CDR1 SGHRS and CDR2 YFSETQ come from the germline V gene. DNA of the CDR3: TGCGCCAGCAGCTTGACAGCGGCGGAGACCCAGTACTTC. It is translated as CASSLTAAETQYF. Full variable domain (outside the CDR3, taken from reference TRBV5-1 and TRBJ2-5): KAGVTQTPRYLIKTRGQQVTLSCSPISGHRSVSWYQQTPGQGLQFLFEYFSETQRNKGNFPGRFSGRQFSNSRSEMNVSTLELGDSALYLCASSLTAAETQYFGPGTRLLVL.

V and J are TRBV4-3 and TRBJ2-7; D is undetermined. The V end was cut by 0 bases, the J end by 0 bases, with 9 bases between. There are 15 residues in the CDR3. CDR1 LGHNA and CDR2 YSLEER come from the germline V gene. The CDR3 spells CASSQDSGLSYEQYF. The CDR3 DNA reads TGCGCCAGCAGCCAAGATTCGGGTCTCTCCTACGAGCAGTACTTC.

This chain joins TRBV5-6 and TRBJ2-5; D is perhaps TRBD2 (5 bases). Germline CDR1 and CDR2: SGHDT and YYEEEE. This CDR3 region has 14 residues. The V end was cut by 4 bases, the J end by 2 bases, with 12 bases between. Written as DNA, the CDR3 is TGTGCCAGCAGCCCCATCGGAGGACAAGAGACCCAGTACTTC. This translates into CASSPIGGQETQYF.

CDR3 loop: CASSSYGEGTYEQYF. In DNA form, the CDR3 reads TGTGCCAGTAGCTCTTACGGGGAAGGGACCTACGAGCAGTACTTC. The rearrangement joins TRBV19 to TRBJ2-7; the D gene is possibly TRBD2 (5 bases). Germline CDR1 reads LNHDA; CDR2 reads SQIVND (reference sequence). Trimming pared 6 bases from V and 2 bases from J, leaving 17 bases between. The CDR3 spans 15 residues.

The chain recombines TRBV5-1 with TRBJ2-5, with a tentative D call TRBD2 (6 bases). The germline CDR1 and CDR2 sequences are SGHRS and YFSETQ. The CDR3 consists of 14 residues. Trimming cost V 5 bases and J 3 bases, with 14 bases left between them. CDR3 DNA: TGCGCCAGCAGACTAGTTGGAGGGAAAGAGACCCAGTACTTC. The encoded protein is CASRLVGGKETQYF.

The genes are TRBV28 and TRBJ2-3, with TRBD2 matching 14 bases. CDR3 size: 18 residues. The germline V gene encodes CDR1 MDHEN and CDR2 SYDVKM. J lost 2 bases, V lost 5 bases, and 9 bases had no gene match. The CDR3 spells CASSIGGTSGSPTDTQYF. The CDR3 bases are TGTGCCAGCAGTATAGGTGGGACTAGCGGGAGTCCCACAGATACGCAGTATTTT.

A remark on this clone: The same CDR3 is also encoded by other DNA sequences in this sample. The chain joins TRBV18 to TRBJ1-5, with D possibly TRBD1 on 6 matching bases. The ends were cut back, 2 bases at V and 3 bases at J, with 8 bases in the middle. Per the germline V gene, CDR1 is KGHSH and CDR2 is LQKENI. CDR3 length equals 14 residues. The CDR3 nucleotides are TGTGCCAGCTCACCAGGACAGAACAATCAGCCCCAGCATTTT. Translating it yields CASSPGQNNQPQHF.

The DNA for the CDR3 is TGTGCCAGCAGTTACGATGCTAACTATGGCTACACCTTC. Its protein product is CASSYDANYGYTF. The chain carries TRBV6-5 and TRBJ1-2; D remains unclear. The CDR3 covers 13 residues. V shed 2 bases and J shed 0 bases, with 4 bases lying between them. Looked up from germline, CDR1 is MNHEY and CDR2 is SVGAGI.

This clone appeared once. The rearrangement links TRBV7-9 to TRBJ1-4, with 8 bases identical to TRBD1. V lost 5 bases, J lost 4 bases, and 6 bases stayed unmatched. CDR1 is SEHNR and CDR2 is FQNEAQ in the germline V gene (reference sequence). The CDR3 runs to 15 residues. The DNA of the CDR3 is TGTGCCAGCAGCCCGAGACAGGGGATTAATGAAAAACTGTTTTTT. The encoded protein is CASSPRQGINEKLFF. Full variable domain (rest looked up from reference TRBV7-9 and TRBJ1-4): DTGVSQNPRHKITKRGQNVTFRCDPISEHNRLYWYRQTLGQGPEFLTYFQNEAQLEKSRLLSDRFSAERPKGSFSTLEIQRTEQGDSAMYLCASSPRQGINEKLFFGSGTQLSVL.

The chain uses TRBV28 and TRBJ2-5, with D unclear. CDR3 length: 12 amino acids. Germline V CDR1 and CDR2: MDHEN, SYDVKM. Between the trimmed V and J ends, which lost 6 bases and 7 bases, there was a span of 12 bases. The CDR3 bases are TGTGCCAGCAGAGGGCCCCGCGGGACCCAGTACTTC. It encodes CASRGPRGTQYF.

The chain joins TRBV6-6 to TRBJ2-7; D might be TRBD1 (6 bases). The CDR3 consists of 14 residues. Between the trimmed V and J ends, which lost 2 bases and 4 bases, there was a span of 12 bases. Per germline, CDR1 MNHNY and CDR2 SVGAGI (reference sequence). CDR3 in DNA: TGTGCCAGCAGTTACAGGGGGACAAATTACGAGCAGTACTTC. Translated: CASSYRGTNYEQYF.

This rearrangement joins TRBV10-3 to TRBJ1-5; 12 bases map to TRBD1. This CDR3 comprises 15 residues. After removal of 6 bases from V and 6 bases from J, the junction contained 6 bases not matched to a gene. CDR1 and CDR2 (germline): ENHRY, SYGVKD. This CDR3 reads CAIRSGTGGGQPQHF. CDR3 sequence (DNA): TGTGCCATCAGGTCGGGGACAGGGGGCGGTCAGCCCCAGCATTTT.

The rearrangement uses TRBV10-3 and TRBJ2-2; D tentatively fits TRBD1 or TRBD2 (6 bases each). V lost 6 bases and J 3 bases, leaving 14 bases between the germline ends. Germline V gene lookup returns CDR1 ENHRY and CDR2 SYGVKD. This CDR3 comprises 15 residues. The DNA of the CDR3 is TGTGCCATCAGCTCGGGGGCCGGTGACACCGGGGAGCTGTTTTTT. Translation: CAISSGAGDTGELFF.

V is TRBV5-1 and J is TRBJ2-1; tentative D call: TRBD1 (6 bases). This CDR3 is built from 13 residues. CDR1 and CDR2 (germline): SGHRS, YFSETQ. Written as DNA, the CDR3 is TGCGTCTCTAGCAGGGGTTCCTACAATGAGCAGTTCTTC. Translated: CVSSRGSYNEQFF.